The rows below give T cell receptor beta chains drawn from one sample of a study of CD8+ T cells in alopecia areata. Using immunoSEQ multiplex PCR, the repertoire was profiled, and TCRdb retains in-frame clones only, with some absent. The sample consists of 150,000 to 200,000 clones, 45% to 75% of them appearing once. Here the sequenced sample was CD4+ T cells sorted from blood, taken at week 4, from a patient treated with tofacitinib. These receptors originate from a human donor with alopecia areata. Both conserved end residues are trimmed from each CDR3. Fields, in order: J gene, V gene, CDR3 protein.

J gene: TRBJ1-6; V gene: TRBV6-5; CDR3 protein: ASSYSGTYNSPLH
J gene: TRBJ1-1; V gene: TRBV29-1; CDR3 protein: SVDDRKGTEAF
J gene: TRBJ2-3; V gene: TRBV29-1; CDR3 protein: SSLGRGFGTDTQY
J gene: TRBJ2-1; V gene: TRBV2; CDR3 protein: ASRAFSGGVSYNEQF
J gene: TRBJ1-1; V gene: TRBV5-1; CDR3 protein: ASSTRTGGLTAF
J gene: TRBJ2-6; V gene: TRBV5-6; CDR3 protein: ASSFGSGANVLT
J gene: TRBJ1-6; V gene: TRBV6-5; CDR3 protein: ASSRRLNALH
J gene: TRBJ1-1; V gene: TRBV6-6; CDR3 protein: ASRGQENTEAF
J gene: TRBJ2-1; V gene: TRBV7-2; CDR3 protein: ASSPGTGYSYNEQF
J gene: TRBJ2-1; V gene: TRBV19; CDR3 protein: ASGRGLGSNEQF
J gene: TRBJ2-5; V gene: TRBV4-2; CDR3 protein: ASSRDRAGGQETQY
J gene: TRBJ2-7; V gene: TRBV10-3; CDR3 protein: ASRLGTETYEQY
J gene: TRBJ2-5; V gene: TRBV15; CDR3 protein: ATSRERDTQETQY
J gene: TRBJ2-3; V gene: TRBV30; CDR3 protein: AFARVGTQY
J gene: TRBJ1-5; V gene: TRBV18; CDR3 protein: ASSPGRGISHQPQH
J gene: TRBJ2-5; V gene: TRBV10-3; CDR3 protein: AISSQRGETQY